These T cell receptor beta chains were read from a single sample in a study of identical twins. MiXCR, run by TCRdb on the 5' RACE reads, gives a single entry per CDR3 protein. The sample contains 1.5 million to 2 million distinct CDR3 sequences, under 35% of which appear only once. Sample: cord blood. The receptors stem from a newborn girl in good health. Each CDR3 is given with its conserved first and last residue. D genes are given only for firm matches. The size entry is marked missing in some rows and otherwise reads once, few, many or a size class.

length | J | V | D | size | CDR3 | DNA
14 | TRBJ1-1 | TRBV15 | NA | NA | CATSRESGPTEAFF | TGTGCCACCAGCAGAGAATCAGGGCCTACTGAAGCTTTCTTT
21 | TRBJ2-3 | TRBV2 | NA | once | CASREPGRGTGWGLVTDTQYF | TGTGCCAGCAGGGAACCCGGACGTGGGACAGGGTGGGGACTAGTAACAGATACGCAGTATTTT
18 | TRBJ2-1 | TRBV7-9 | TRBD2 | NA | CASSSPSSGWSPYNEQFF | TGTGCCAGCAGCTCGCCGTCTAGCGGGTGGAGCCCCTACAATGAGCAGTTCTTC
14 | TRBJ2-7 | TRBV4-2 | NA | many | CASSQVGSSYEQYF | TGTGCCAGCAGCCAAGTAGGCAGCTCCTACGAGCAGTACTTC
13 | TRBJ2-3 | TRBV11-2 | NA | few | CASSPLGPDTQYF | TGTGCCAGCAGCCCCTTGGGGCCAGATACGCAGTATTTT
15 | TRBJ2-3 | TRBV12-3/TRBV12-4 | TRBD2 | many | CASSFGLAGTDTQYF | TGTGCCAGCAGCTTCGGACTAGCGGGCACAGATACGCAGTATTTT
12 | TRBJ2-5 | TRBV9 | NA | many | CASSVDGETQYF | TGTGCCAGCAGCGTAGATGGGGAGACCCAGTACTTC
16 | TRBJ2-3 | TRBV30 | TRBD2 | few | CAWSVPGTRSGDTQYF | TGTGCCTGGAGTGTCCCCGGGACTAGGTCAGGAGATACGCAGTATTTT
12 | TRBJ1-2 | TRBV18 | NA | few | CASFPDRYGYTF | TGTGCCAGCTTCCCGGACCGCTATGGCTACACCTTC
16 | TRBJ1-2 | TRBV27 | NA | NA | CASSPRGRLATYGYTF | TGTGCCAGCAGTCCCCGGGGGAGGCTGGCGACATATGGCTACACCTTC
13 | TRBJ1-2 | TRBV6-6 | TRBD1 | NA | CASRPDRGEGYTF | TGTGCCAGCAGGCCGGACAGGGGGGAAGGCTACACCTTC
15 | TRBJ1-1 | TRBV24-1 | TRBD1 | NA | CATSDPNRGATEAFF | TGTGCCACCAGTGACCCCAACAGGGGGGCCACTGAAGCTTTCTTT
13 | TRBJ2-7 | TRBV12-3/TRBV12-4 | NA | many | CASSPLDSYEQYF | TGTGCCAGCTCACCATTGGACTCCTACGAGCAGTACTTC
16 | TRBJ2-4 | TRBV5-1 | TRBD2 | few | CASSPSGGLAKNIQYF | TGCGCCAGCAGTCCTAGCGGGGGCCTAGCCAAAAACATTCAGTACTTC
15 | TRBJ2-1 | TRBV29-1 | TRBD1 | many | CSVGERDRGYNEQFF | TGCAGCGTTGGAGAACGGGACAGGGGCTACAATGAGCAGTTCTTC
16 | TRBJ2-3 | TRBV9 | TRBD2 | few | CASSPSLTSGGDTQYF | TGTGCCAGCAGCCCCAGCTTAACTAGCGGAGGAGATACGCAGTATTTT
16 | TRBJ2-7 | TRBV10-3 | TRBD1 | NA | CAISRLFRDSSYEQYF | TGTGCCATCTCTCGACTTTTCCGGGACAGCTCCTACGAGCAGTACTTC